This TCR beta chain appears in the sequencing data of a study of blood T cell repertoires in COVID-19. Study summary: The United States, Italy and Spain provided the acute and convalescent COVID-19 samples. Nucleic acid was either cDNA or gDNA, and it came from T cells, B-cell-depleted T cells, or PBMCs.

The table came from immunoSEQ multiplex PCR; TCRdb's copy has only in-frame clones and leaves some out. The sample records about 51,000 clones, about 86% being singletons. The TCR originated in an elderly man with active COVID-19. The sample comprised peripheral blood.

Here the CDR3 DNA reads TGTGCCAGCAGCGTAAATAGCGGGAGTCGGATGACTGAGCAGTTCTTC. Encoded protein: CASSVNSGSRMTEQFF. The chain recombines TRBV7-2 with TRBJ2-1, with 9 bases fitting TRBD2. V lost 5 bases, J lost 9 bases, and 14 bases stayed unmatched. Germline V gene data show CDR1 as SGHTA and CDR2 as FQGNSA. The CDR3 totals 16 residues. The whole variable domain, remainder taken from reference TRBV7-2 and TRBJ2-1, is GAGVSQSPSNKVTEKGKDVELRCDPISGHTALYWYRQSLGQGLEFLIYFQGNSAPDKSGLPSDRFSAERTGGSVSTLTIQRTQQEDSAVYLCASSVNSGSRMTEQFFGPGTRLTVL.